This paragraph covers one T cell receptor (beta chain) sequence. This entry is derived from a study of blood T cell repertoires in COVID-19. As for the study in general: The cDNA or gDNA used as material had been derived from T cells, B-cell-depleted T cells, or PBMCs.

Germline CDR1 reads GTSNPN; CDR2 reads SVGIG (reference sequence). V was clipped by 4 bases and J by 2 bases, with 11 bases between them. The CDR3 extends over 13 amino acids. Measured with immunoSEQ multiplex PCR; TCRdb has only the in-frame clones, and not every one. The sample lists some 240,000 clones; 90% were seen once. Sequencing used peripheral blood. This receptor was identified in a woman aged 60-70 years with COVID-19, enrolled during active disease. The chain links TRBV30 to TRBJ1-2, with TRBD1 as a possible D gene (5 bases). The CDR3 coding sequence is TGTGCCTGGACTGGGGCTTTGAACTATGGCTACACCTTC. This sequence encodes CAWTGALNYGYTF.